This T cell receptor beta chain was recovered during a study of T cell clonality in common variable immunodeficiency. Findings and caveats of the study: Shared TCRbeta clones were fewer between CVID subjects than controls. T cell subpopulation sequencing would be needed to explain CVID clonality. CVID subjects showed higher TCRbeta clonality than healthy controls. Reportedly, TCR beta sequences from common variable immunodeficiency showed fewer deletions and N-nucleotide insertions.

Losses at the gene ends were 0 bases for V and 1 base for J; bases not matched to a gene: 4. Per germline, CDR1 LNHDA and CDR2 SQIVND (reference sequence). The CDR3 contains 16 residues. CVID subjects were around 15 female and roughly 31 male, aged about 8 to 65. The table lists this clone with a few counts. What it binds is unknown. The read falls 3 residues short of the CDR3 end, and the missing part is taken from the germline J gene. Profiled with immunoSEQ multiplex PCR; TCRdb holds only in-frame clones, not every one. Sampling found about 19,000 clones, none seen once. This TCR derives from a human donor with common variable immunodeficiency. Sequenced sample: peripheral blood mononuclear cells. This chain connects TRBV19 to TRBJ2-3, with 7 positions matching TRBD2. CDR3 sequence reads: CASSIDGTTRTDTQYF. CDR3 DNA (partial): TGTGCCAGTAGTATAGACGGGACTACGCGCACAGATACG.